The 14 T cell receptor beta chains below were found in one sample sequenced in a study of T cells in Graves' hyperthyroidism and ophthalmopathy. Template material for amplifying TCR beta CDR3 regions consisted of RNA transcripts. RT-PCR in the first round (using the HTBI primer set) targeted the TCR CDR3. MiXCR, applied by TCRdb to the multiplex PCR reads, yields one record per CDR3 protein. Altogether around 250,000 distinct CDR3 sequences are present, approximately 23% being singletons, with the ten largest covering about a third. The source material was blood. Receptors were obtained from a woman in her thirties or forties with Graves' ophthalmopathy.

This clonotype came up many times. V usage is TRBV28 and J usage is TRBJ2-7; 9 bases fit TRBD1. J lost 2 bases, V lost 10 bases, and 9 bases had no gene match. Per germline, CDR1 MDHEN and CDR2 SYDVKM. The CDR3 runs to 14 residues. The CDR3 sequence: CATNIQGATYEQYF. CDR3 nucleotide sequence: TGTGCCACCAATATACAGGGGGCCACCTACGAGCAGTACTTC.

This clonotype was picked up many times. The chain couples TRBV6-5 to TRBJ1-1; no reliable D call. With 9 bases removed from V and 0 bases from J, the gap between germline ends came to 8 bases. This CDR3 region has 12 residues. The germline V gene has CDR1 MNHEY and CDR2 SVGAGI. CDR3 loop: CASGRVNTEAFF. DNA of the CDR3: TGTGCCAGTGGTCGGGTGAACACTGAAGCTTTCTTT.

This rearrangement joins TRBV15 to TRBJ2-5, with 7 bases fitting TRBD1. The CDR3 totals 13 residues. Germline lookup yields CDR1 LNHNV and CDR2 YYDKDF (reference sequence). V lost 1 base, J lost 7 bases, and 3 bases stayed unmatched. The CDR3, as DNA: TGTGCCACCAGCAGAGGAACAGGGGCGACCCAGTACTTC. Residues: CATSRGTGATQYF. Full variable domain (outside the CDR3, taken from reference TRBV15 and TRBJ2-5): DAMVIQNPRYQVTQFGKPVTLSCSQTLNHNVMYWYQQKSSQAPKLLFHYYDKDFNNEADTPDNFQSRRPNTSFCFLDIRSPGLGDTAMYLCATSRGTGATQYFGPGTRLLVL.

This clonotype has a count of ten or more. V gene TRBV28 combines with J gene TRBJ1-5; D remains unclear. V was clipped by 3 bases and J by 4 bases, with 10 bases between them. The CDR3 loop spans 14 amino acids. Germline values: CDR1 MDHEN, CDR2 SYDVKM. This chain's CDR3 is CASSLEAENQPQHF. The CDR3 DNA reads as TGTGCCAGCAGTTTGGAGGCAGAGAATCAGCCCCAGCATTTT.

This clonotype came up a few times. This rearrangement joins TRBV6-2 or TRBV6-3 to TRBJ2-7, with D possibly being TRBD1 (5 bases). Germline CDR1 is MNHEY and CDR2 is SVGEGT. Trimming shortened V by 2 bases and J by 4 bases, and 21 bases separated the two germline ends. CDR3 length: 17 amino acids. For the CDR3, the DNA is TGTGCCAGCAGTTACGCGATGACAGTTACCCCTACTTACGAGCAGTACTTC. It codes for CASSYAMTVTPTYEQYF.

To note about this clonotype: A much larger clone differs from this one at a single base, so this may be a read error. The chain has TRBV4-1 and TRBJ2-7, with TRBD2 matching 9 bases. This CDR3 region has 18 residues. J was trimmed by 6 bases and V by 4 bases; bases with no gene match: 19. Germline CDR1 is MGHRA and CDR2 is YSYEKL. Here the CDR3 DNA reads TGCGCCAGCAGCCTAGATTACCGGGGCGGGAGGGGTCTTGGCGAGCAGTACTTC. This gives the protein CASSLDYRGGRGLGEQYF.

This CDR3 is CASSPRTHTEAFF. The CDR3 region has the DNA TGTGCCAGCAGTCCAAGGACGCACACTGAAGCTTTCTTT. The chain couples TRBV2 to TRBJ1-1, with D hard to call. This CDR3 region has 13 residues. V was trimmed by 5 bases and J by 3 bases, leaving 10 bases between them. Germline CDR1 reads SNHLY; CDR2 reads FYNNEI.

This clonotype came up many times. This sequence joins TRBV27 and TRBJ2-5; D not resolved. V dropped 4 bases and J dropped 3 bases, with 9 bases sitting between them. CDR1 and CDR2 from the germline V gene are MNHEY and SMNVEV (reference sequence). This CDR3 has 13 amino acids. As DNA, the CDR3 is TGTGCCAGCAGTTGGCGGCAAAAAGAGACCCAGTACTTC. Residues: CASSWRQKETQYF.

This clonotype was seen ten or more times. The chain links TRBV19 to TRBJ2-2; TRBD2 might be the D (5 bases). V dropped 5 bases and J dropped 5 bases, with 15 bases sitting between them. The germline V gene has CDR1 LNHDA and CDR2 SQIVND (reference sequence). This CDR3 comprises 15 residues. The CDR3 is CASSPRTVGTGELFF. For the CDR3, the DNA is TGTGCCAGTAGTCCAAGGACTGTTGGGACCGGGGAGCTGTTTTTT.

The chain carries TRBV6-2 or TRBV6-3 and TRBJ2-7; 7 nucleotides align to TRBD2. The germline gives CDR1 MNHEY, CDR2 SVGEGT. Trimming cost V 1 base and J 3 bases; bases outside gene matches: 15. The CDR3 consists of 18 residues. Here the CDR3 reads CASSYFGREATSGYEQYF. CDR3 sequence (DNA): TGTGCCAGCAGTTACTTTGGACGGGAGGCCACCTCCGGCTACGAGCAGTACTTC.

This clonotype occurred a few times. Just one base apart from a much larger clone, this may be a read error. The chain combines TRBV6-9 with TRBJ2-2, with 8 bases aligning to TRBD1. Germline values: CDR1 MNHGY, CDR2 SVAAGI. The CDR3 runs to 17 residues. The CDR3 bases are TGTGCCAGCAGTCCCTCGGACAGGGTCGGTAACACCGGGGAGCTGTCTTTT. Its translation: CASSPSDRVGNTGELSF.

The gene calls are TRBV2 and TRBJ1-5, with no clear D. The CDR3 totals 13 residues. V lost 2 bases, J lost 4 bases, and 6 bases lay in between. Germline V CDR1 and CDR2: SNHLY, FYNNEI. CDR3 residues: CASSEQLNQPQHF. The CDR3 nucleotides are TGTGCCAGCAGTGAACAGCTTAATCAGCCCCAGCATTTT.

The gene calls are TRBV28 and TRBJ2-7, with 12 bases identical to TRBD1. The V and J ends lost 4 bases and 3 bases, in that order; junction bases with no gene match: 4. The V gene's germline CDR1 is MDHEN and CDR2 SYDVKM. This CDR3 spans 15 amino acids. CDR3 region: CASSWGQGALYEQYF. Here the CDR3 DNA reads TGTGCCAGCAGTTGGGGACAGGGGGCACTCTACGAGCAGTACTTC.

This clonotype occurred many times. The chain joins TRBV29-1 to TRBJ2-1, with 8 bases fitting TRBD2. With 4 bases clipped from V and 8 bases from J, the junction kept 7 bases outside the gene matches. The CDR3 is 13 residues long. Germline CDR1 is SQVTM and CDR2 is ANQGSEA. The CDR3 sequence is CSVVPSGWDEQFF. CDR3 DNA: TGCAGCGTTGTGCCTAGCGGGTGGGATGAGCAGTTCTTC.